The 4 T cell receptor beta chains listed next were all sequenced from one sample in a study of shared clonotypes between healthy human individuals (dated by TCRdb to the early 2020s). Receptor libraries were prepared by the immunoSEQ multiplex PCR assay. As stored in TCRdb, this immuneACCESS dataset retains in-frame rearrangements with V and J assigned. A fraction of the clones does not appear; measured against another copy, unresolved V genes explain less than half of the discrepancy, and the remainder lacks a known reason. This sample is represented by a few million clones; less than 95% of them were singletons. The leading ten clones occupy 0.37% of the sample. The sample comprised naive CD4+ T cells from PBMCs. The sample's cell subset or site label, in plain terms: CD45RA+ positively selected. Receptors originate from a man younger than 35 in good health. Some clones in this sample may be carry-over from other donors' samples.

This clone was seen only once. This chain uses TRBV4-1 with TRBJ2-7, with a weak D call TRBD1 (7 bases). This CDR3 comprises 15 residues. V lost 4 bases to trimming and J lost 5 bases, with 18 bases between them. Germline-derived CDR1 and CDR2 are MGHRA and YSYEKL. The CDR3 bases are TGCGCCAGCAGCCCCGGGACTCTCAGGGGGGACGAGCAGTACTTC. Translation: CASSPGTLRGDEQYF.

The rearrangement joins TRBV2 to TRBJ2-2; 7 positions match TRBD1. Germline assignment: CDR1 SNHLY and CDR2 FYNNEI. The CDR3 is made up of 15 amino acids. J lost 6 bases, V lost 5 bases, and 9 bases had no gene match. CDR3 region: CASSIGQVRAGELFF. CDR3 sequence (DNA): TGTGCCAGCAGTATCGGACAGGTTCGCGCCGGGGAGCTGTTTTTT.

The chain is built from TRBV28 and TRBJ1-2; D possibly corresponds to TRBD1 (6 bases). Trimming shortened V by 6 bases and J by 8 bases, and 25 bases separated the two germline ends. From germline, CDR1 is MDHEN and CDR2 SYDVKM. This CDR3 comprises 16 residues. The CDR3 sequence is CASSLTGTRLSGGYTF. CDR3 nucleotides: TGTGCCAGCAGCCTGACCGGGACACGGCTTTCTGGGGGCTACACCTTC.

The chain carries TRBV6-5 and TRBJ2-3; tentative D call: TRBD2 (6 bases). V was cut by 4 bases and J by 2 bases, with 10 bases left in between. CDR3 length: 14 amino acids. Germline CDR1 reads MNHEY; CDR2 reads SVGAGI. The CDR3 nucleotides are TGTGCCAGCAGTTGGGACTCCAACACAGATACGCAGTATTTT. It yields the protein CASSWDSNTDTQYF.